This record covers a single T cell receptor beta chain. This sample is drawn from a study of blood T cell repertoires in COVID-19. Study context: The United States, Italy and Spain were the sources of the acute and convalescent COVID-19 samples.

Sequencing used immunoSEQ multiplex PCR; TCRdb keeps in-frame clones, though not all of them. The sample holds 150,000 or so clones, approximately 90% seen once. People in the exposed group encountered a COVID-19 case within 2 weeks before entering the study. The V and J ends lost 10 bases and 5 bases, in that order; junction bases with no gene match: 4. This CDR3 has 12 residues. The chain employs TRBV12-3 or TRBV12-4 and TRBJ1-5; 8 bases match TRBD1. The receptor's source is a woman between 35 and 50 years old who had been exposed to COVID-19. Material for sequencing was PBMCs or T cells enriched from blood (not recorded which). The CDR3 nucleotides are TGTGCCATCGGACAGGGCCATCAGCCCCAGCATTTT. Translation gives CAIGQGHQPQHF.